This TCR beta chain was sequenced during a study of early T cells in non-severe SARS-CoV-2 infection. This CDR3 has 14 residues. The V and J ends lost 6 bases and 12 bases respectively, with 24 bases between them. CDR1 and CDR2 from the germline V gene are DFQATT and SNEGSKA (reference sequence). TCRdb re-called the 5' RACE reads through MiXCR, storing one row per CDR3 protein. Here the sample spans tens of thousands of distinct CDR3 sequences, roughly 6% being singletons. The V and J genes are TRBV20-1 and TRBJ2-4; D not certain. The origin of this receptor is an adult who was a healthcare worker with PCR-confirmed SARS-CoV-2 infection or an uninfected control (not recorded which). The sequenced sample was whole blood. CDR3 in DNA: TGCAGTGCCATACCCCAATCCGATGTCCCCCCTCAGTACTTC. Protein sequence: CSAIPQSDVPPQYF.